The clone carrying this T cell receptor (beta chain) was recorded at least ten times. Its matching antigen is unknown. The CDR3 extends over 13 amino acids. V dropped 6 bases and J dropped 8; count of bases not matched to a gene: 6. These data come from a study of T cell repertoires in cytomegalovirus infection. About the research overall: HLA-B-restricted CMV epitopes that are well studied were used alongside recently identified HLA-C-restricted ones.

TCRdb independently ran MiXCR on the reads; one entry per CDR3 protein. The sample lists about 900,000 distinct CDR3 sequences, less than 40% occurring once. The TCR comes from a human donor in good health (CMV status not recorded). Some clones in this sample may be carry-over from other donors' samples. This sequence joins TRBV12-3 or TRBV12-4 and TRBJ1-4; 7 bases line up with TRBD1. The sample consisted of cultured CD8+ T cells from PBMCs, taken from culture after CMV antigen stimulation. The CDR3 sequence: CASSPAGGEKLFF. The CDR3 DNA follows: TGTGCCAGCAGCCCGGCAGGGGGAGAAAAACTGTTTTTT.